The entry below describes one T cell receptor (beta chain). Its antigen is not identified. Only in-frame clones appear in the TCRdb table, and some are missing; sequencing was by immunoSEQ multiplex PCR. The sample lists about 180,000 clones, around 88% seen once, with more than 9% in the top ten. Germline CDR1 reads SGHNT; CDR2 reads YENEEA. After removal of 4 bases from V and 6 bases from J, the junction contained 2 bases not matched to a gene. The CDR3 has 15 amino acids. The data were obtained in a study of T cell responses to AZD1222 COVID-19 vaccine. Study results and caveats: It was only after the peak T cell response that any repertoires were sampled.

Sequenced material: peripheral blood, taken 28 days after the second AZD1222 dose. The V call is TRBV11-3, the J call TRBJ2-1, with 14 bases aligning to TRBD2. The receptor comes from an adult who received the AZD1222 COVID-19 vaccine. CDR3 in amino acids: CASSSGLAGGNEQFF. The CDR3 nucleotides read TGTGCCAGCAGCTCCGGACTAGCGGGGGGCAATGAGCAGTTCTTC.